Sequencing of this TCR beta chain was carried out in a study of circulating CD8 cells and anti-PD-1 response in melanoma. For the study at large: Every 2 weeks, patients got 3 mg/kg nivolumab intravenously. Study-wide points: Generally, no replicate experiments were performed. Patients included both untreated and previously treated individuals. Peptide assays on expanded sorted subsets replaced tumor-based reactivity testing.

Worth noting for this clonotype: The antigen is undetermined. A much more abundant neighbour one base away suggests this may be a read error.

Sorting of live CD3+CD8+TCRalphabeta+ cells by PD-1 and/or TIGIT gave four subsets. CDR1 is SEHNR, CDR2 FQNEAQ, per germline (reference sequence). This CDR3 comprises 14 residues. The QIAseq Immune Repertoire TCR panel built the libraries from approximately 15 ng of total RNA. TCRdb re-analysed the reads in MiXCR, keeping a single row per CDR3 protein. Of over 550 distinct CDR3 sequences listed, under 15% are singletons. The input for sequencing was CD8+ T cells from PBMCs, taken at baseline or after one month of anti-PD-1 therapy (not recorded which). This chain joins TRBV7-9 and TRBJ2-2; no firm D call. The clonotype comes from a human donor with melanoma. Here the CDR3 reads CAGSLPTNTGELFF. The DNA for the CDR3 is TGTGCCGGCAGCTTGCCCACGAACACCGGGGAGCTGTTTTTT.